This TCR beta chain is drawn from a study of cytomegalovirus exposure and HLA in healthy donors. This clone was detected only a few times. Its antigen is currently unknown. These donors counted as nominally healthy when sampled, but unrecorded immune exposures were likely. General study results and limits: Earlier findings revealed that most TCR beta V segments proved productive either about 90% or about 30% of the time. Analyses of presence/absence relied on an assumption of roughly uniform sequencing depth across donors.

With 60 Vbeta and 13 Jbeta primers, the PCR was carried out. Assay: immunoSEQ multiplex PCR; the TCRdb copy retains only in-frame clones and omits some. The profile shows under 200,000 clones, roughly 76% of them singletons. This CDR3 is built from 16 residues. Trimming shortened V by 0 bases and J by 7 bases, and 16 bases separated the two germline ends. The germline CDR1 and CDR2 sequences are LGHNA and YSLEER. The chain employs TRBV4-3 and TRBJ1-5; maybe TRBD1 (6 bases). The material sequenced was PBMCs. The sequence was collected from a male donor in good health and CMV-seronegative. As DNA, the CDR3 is TGCGCCAGCAGCCAAGATCTTAGGCAGGGGAGACAGCCCCAGCATTTT. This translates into CASSQDLRQGRQPQHF.